The 20 T cell receptor beta chains listed next were all sequenced from one sample in a study of regulatory T cells in long-lasting Graves disease. The time point is: persistent/refractory GD, antithyroid drugs over 5 years with positive TRAb. PBMC-derived RNA was used for the TCR library. HTBI primers from iRepertoire and Arm-PCR of CDR3 regions yielded the TCR beta libraries. TCRdb reprocessed the multiplex PCR reads via MiXCR and lists one record per CDR3 protein. The sample lists about 430,000 distinct CDR3 sequences, roughly a fifth occurring once. This sample comprised peripheral blood mononuclear cells (PBMCs), obtained when the disease was refractory, from a patient treated with antithyroid drugs. The origin of the receptors is a female donor with Graves disease.

This chain connects TRBV6-1 to TRBJ1-6; 7 positions agree with TRBD1. This CDR3 has 16 residues. CDR1 MNHNS and CDR2 SASEGT come from the germline V gene. The junction had 8 bases not matched to a gene; V was cut back by 5 bases and J by 4 bases. DNA of the CDR3: TGTGCCAGCAGTCCGACGGGACAGAAGTATAATTCACCCCTCCACTTT. Amino acid sequence: CASSPTGQKYNSPLHF.

This clonotype came up a few times. J is TRBJ2-5 and V is TRBV5-1, with D maybe TRBD1 (5 bases). The CDR3 has 12 amino acids. With 7 bases removed from V and 3 bases from J, the gap between germline ends came to 10 bases. Germline V CDR1 and CDR2: SGHRS, YFSETQ. CDR3 protein: CASPGQEETQYF. The CDR3 nucleotides read TGCGCCAGCCCTGGACAAGAAGAGACCCAGTACTTC.

On this clonotype: A clone one base away is much larger, so this may be a read error. This sequence joins TRBV15 and TRBJ1-4; D remains ambiguous. This CDR3 has 14 amino acids. Germline V gene sequence: CDR1 LNHNV, CDR2 YYDKDF (reference sequence). CDR3 nucleotide sequence: TGTGCCACCGGCAGAGGCAGGTTTAATGAAAAACTGTTTTTT. As protein: CATGRGRFNEKLFF.

This clonotype came up many times. The genes are TRBV3-1 and TRBJ2-7; D perhaps matches TRBD2 (5 bases). There are 13 residues in the CDR3. V was shortened by 6 bases and J by 5 bases, with 14 bases between the two germline ends. Germline V CDR1 and CDR2: LGHDT, YNNKEL (reference sequence). The CDR3 DNA follows: TGTGCCAGCAGTTACTCGTTGGAGGACGAGCAGTACTTC. Translated, it gives CASSYSLEDEQYF.

The chain couples TRBV11-2 to TRBJ2-1; D gene unclear. The V and J ends lost 6 bases and 1 base respectively, with 10 bases between them. Germline lookup yields CDR1 SGHAT and CDR2 FQNNGV. The CDR3 has 14 amino acids. DNA of the CDR3: TGTGCCAGCAGTCTACAGAGGTCCTACAATGAGCAGTTCTTC. This gives the protein CASSLQRSYNEQFF.

This sequence joins TRBV30 and TRBJ2-7; D is uncertain. The CDR3 totals 14 residues. The ends were cut back, 3 bases at V and 3 bases at J, with 15 bases in the middle. Per germline, CDR1 GTSNPN and CDR2 SVGIG (reference sequence). The CDR3 sequence is CAWRGPESFYEQYF. The CDR3 DNA reads as TGTGCCTGGAGGGGTCCGGAGTCGTTCTACGAGCAGTACTTC.

This clonotype came up many times. The chain couples TRBV2 to TRBJ1-1; tentative D call: TRBD1 (5 bases). Germline CDR1 reads SNHLY; CDR2 reads FYNNEI. V lost 4 bases and J 11 bases, leaving 11 bases between the germline ends. CDR3 length equals 11 residues. The CDR3 is CASSASWGAFF. For the CDR3, the DNA is TGTGCCAGCAGTGCCAGTTGGGGGGCTTTCTTT.

This clonotype was seen ten or more times. The CDR3 DNA reads TGTGCCAGCAGTGAAATGGCTAGCGGGGGGGAGACCCAGTACTTC. Translated: CASSEMASGGETQYF. This chain links TRBV2 with TRBJ2-5; 11 nucleotides align to TRBD2. The CDR3 totals 15 residues. V dropped 2 bases and J dropped 5; count of bases not matched to a gene: 4. CDR1 is SNHLY and CDR2 is FYNNEI in the germline V gene.

Concerning this clonotype: Possible read error: a much larger clone is one base away. In this CDR3 the conserved last residue, phenylalanine or tryptophan, is missing, so a read error is likely. The V call is TRBV20-1, the J call TRBJ2-5; TRBD1 matches 7 bases. From germline, CDR1 is DFQATT and CDR2 SNEGSKA (reference sequence). The CDR3 sequence is 13 residues long. Unmatched junction bases numbered 7, after V lost 6 bases and J lost 3 bases. CDR3 sequence: CSAKRTGEETQYL. CDR3 DNA: TGCAGTGCAAAAAGAACAGGGGAAGAGACCCAGTACCTC.

The chain combines TRBV5-1 with TRBJ2-5; 12 nucleotides line up with TRBD2. The CDR3 runs 16 residues. The germline CDR1 and CDR2 sequences are SGHRS and YFSETQ. Germline trimming cut 5 bases from V and 0 bases from J; bases unmatched to any gene: 5. As DNA, the CDR3 is TGCGCCAGCAGAGGGACTAGCGGGTTGTACCAAGAGACCCAGTACTTC. Its translation is CASRGTSGLYQETQYF.

This clonotype was seen many times. This chain uses TRBV30 with TRBJ1-2; possible D gene TRBD1, 6 bases. V was cut by 0 bases and J by 3 bases, with 11 bases left in between. In germline, CDR1 is GTSNPN, CDR2 SVGIG (reference sequence). The CDR3 spans 14 residues. Here the CDR3 reads CAWSVQGWDYGYTF. CDR3 nucleotides: TGTGCCTGGAGTGTACAGGGTTGGGACTATGGCTACACCTTC.

Ten or more counts support this clonotype. This chain uses TRBV2 with TRBJ1-2; 7 bases agree with TRBD1. Trimming removed 3 bases from V and 8 bases from J; junction bases left unmatched: 9. Germline CDR1 is SNHLY and CDR2 is FYNNEI. The CDR3 sequence is 14 residues long. The CDR3 DNA reads as TGTGCCAGCAGTGACCAGGACAGGCCGAGCGGCTACACCTTC. Its protein is CASSDQDRPSGYTF.

The chain recombines TRBV19 with TRBJ1-2, with no clear D. The CDR3 loop spans 12 amino acids. Trimming stripped 5 bases from V and 2 bases from J, with 6 bases between. Per the germline V gene, CDR1 is LNHDA and CDR2 is SQIVND (reference sequence). The CDR3 reads CASSELNYGYTF. CDR3 DNA sequence: TGTGCCAGTAGTGAACTGAACTATGGCTACACCTTC. The full variable domain, its missing parts supplied by reference TRBV19 and TRBJ1-2, is DGGITQSPKYLFRKEGQNVTLSCEQNLNHDAMYWYRQDPGQGLRLIYYSQIVNDFQKGDIAEGYSVSREKKESFPLTVTSAQKNPTAFYLCASSELNYGYTFGSGTRLTVV.

This clonotype showed up just once. The CDR3 reads CASSVGTGVTQSDEKLFF. The DNA of the CDR3 is TGTGCCAGCAGCGTCGGCACAGGGGTCACGCAGAGTGATGAAAAACTGTTTTTT. This sequence joins TRBV28 and TRBJ1-4; 7 bases match TRBD1. Trimming took 6 bases from V and 6 from J; bases not matched to a gene: 19. The CDR3 runs to 18 residues. Germline loops: CDR1 MDHEN, CDR2 SYDVKM.

The chain carries TRBV12-3 or TRBV12-4 and TRBJ2-3; TRBD2 aligns across 12 bases. The CDR3 runs to 15 residues. The J segment lost 5 bases and the V segment lost 6 bases, leaving 6 bases of the junction unmatched. The CDR3 here is CASSPGTSGRDTQYF. The CDR3 DNA reads TGTGCCAGCAGCCCAGGGACTAGCGGGCGAGATACGCAGTATTTT.

Remarks on this clonotype: A much larger clone lies a single base off, so this may be a read error. The chain combines TRBV6-1 with TRBJ1-5; D is unresolved. Trimming removed 0 bases at V and 13 bases at J, with 10 bases between. This CDR3 is built from 12 residues. Germline V gives CDR1 MNHNS, CDR2 SASEGT. Here the CDR3 DNA reads TGTGCCAGCAGTGAAGCAAGACGGATGCAGCATTTT. Amino acid sequence: CASSEARRMQHF.

This clonotype was seen at least ten times. This chain connects TRBV6-2 or TRBV6-3 to TRBJ1-4; no clear D. V lost 8 bases to trimming and J lost 4 bases, with 23 bases between them. The V gene's germline CDR1 is MNHEY and CDR2 SVGEGT. The CDR3 totals 17 residues. CDR3 in DNA: TGTGCCAGCGAAGTCTTGTGGACCGGCAGCAATAATGAAAAACTGTTTTTT. Residues: CASEVLWTGSNNEKLFF.

In this sample, this clonotype turned up many times. The chain uses TRBV2 and TRBJ2-7; 12 bases map to TRBD2. The junction had 5 bases not matched to a gene; V was cut back by 5 bases and J by 6 bases. CDR1 and CDR2 (germline): SNHLY, FYNNEI. This CDR3 comprises 14 residues. DNA for the CDR3: TGTGCCAGCAGTTTCAAGACTAGCGGGAGCGAGCAGTACTTC. Translation: CASSFKTSGSEQYF.

The J gene is TRBJ2-3, the V gene TRBV7-3; weak D call: TRBD2 (5 bases). CDR3 length: 14 amino acids. V gave up 3 bases and J gave up 3 bases, with 10 bases separating them. Germline V CDR1 and CDR2: SGHTA, FQGTGA. CDR3: CASSFDRDTDTQYF. Here the CDR3 DNA reads TGTGCCAGCAGCTTCGACCGGGATACAGATACGCAGTATTTT.

There are many counts of this clonotype. CDR3: CASSNFGREGYEQYF. In DNA, the CDR3 is TGTGCCAGCAGCAACTTTGGACGGGAGGGCTACGAGCAGTACTTC. The V gene is TRBV2, the J gene TRBJ2-7, with 8 bases that match TRBD2. Germline loops: CDR1 SNHLY, CDR2 FYNNEI. V lost 6 bases, J lost 3 bases, and 10 bases stayed unmatched. The CDR3 extends over 15 amino acids.